One sample yielded the 9 T cell receptor beta chains listed below, sequenced in a study of blood T cells in healthy people across ages (dated by TCRdb to 2014 to 2015). The library was built by means of 5' RACE. Sequencing was carried out with an Illumina HiSeq 2500. A second PCR of roughly 7 to 12 cycles was performed with a sample-barcoded 5' primer and a J-beta primer mix. TCRdb reanalyzed the raw reads on its own, using fastp at Q25 for trimming and MiXCR for clone calling, and kept in-frame beta chains. Identical CDR3 proteins give one entry, which carries the most common genes and DNA. This sample comprises about 570,000 distinct CDR3 sequences, 25% to 30% of them detected only once. The ten largest clones capture less than 20% of the sample. The sequencing input was blood. The origin of the receptors is an older woman in good health.

This clonotype was detected many times. The chain employs TRBV5-6 and TRBJ2-5; TRBD1 matches at 7 bases. J gave up 5 bases and V 4 bases, and 5 bases lay outside the gene matches. Germline V gene data show CDR1 as SGHDT and CDR2 as YYEEEE. The CDR3 has 13 amino acids. The CDR3 DNA reads as TGTGCCAGCAGCCGTACAGGGGCCGAGACCCAGTACTTC. Translation gives CASSRTGAETQYF.

The V and J genes are TRBV19 and TRBJ2-7, with TRBD1 matching over 10 bases. Trimming cost V 8 bases and J 5 bases; bases outside gene matches: 3. The CDR3 sequence is 12 residues long. CDR1 is LNHDA and CDR2 is SQIVND in the germline V gene (reference sequence). The CDR3 region is CASRDRGDEQYF. In DNA form, the CDR3 reads TGTGCCAGTCGGGACAGGGGAGACGAGCAGTACTTC.

This clonotype was seen only a few times. The CDR3 sequence: CASSQDRGNLYGYTF. In DNA, the CDR3 is TGCGCCAGCAGCCAAGATCGTGGTAATCTGTATGGCTACACCTTC. V is TRBV4-3 and J is TRBJ1-2; D ambiguous. Trimming took 0 bases from V and 5 from J, leaving 13 bases between them. This CDR3 has 15 residues. CDR1 is LGHNA and CDR2 is YSLEER in the germline V gene.

There are a few counts of this clonotype. The chain uses TRBV28 and TRBJ1-2; D gene ambiguous. Per the germline V gene, CDR1 is MDHEN and CDR2 is SYDVKM. V gave up 3 bases and J gave up 7 bases, with 9 bases separating them. The CDR3 totals 12 residues. The CDR3 here is CASSFSGFGYTF. DNA of the CDR3: TGTGCCAGCAGTTTTTCGGGGTTTGGCTACACCTTC.

The chain has TRBV20-1 and TRBJ1-1, with D maybe TRBD1 (5 bases). The V and J ends lost 7 bases and 1 base respectively, with 16 bases between them. This CDR3 region has 14 residues. Germline V CDR1 and CDR2: DFQATT, SNEGSKA (reference sequence). In DNA form, the CDR3 reads TGCAGTGGCATACACCCAGGGAAGAACACTGAAGCTTTCTTT. Protein product: CSGIHPGKNTEAFF.

This clonotype was found a few times. The J gene is TRBJ2-1, the V gene TRBV15, with D perhaps matching TRBD1 (5 bases). Trimming shortened V by 6 bases and J by 4 bases, and 10 bases separated the two germline ends. CDR3 length: 13 amino acids. Germline V lookup: CDR1 LNHNV, CDR2 YYDKDF (reference sequence). The CDR3 is CATSWGLYNEQFF. The CDR3 bases are TGTGCCACCAGTTGGGGCCTTTACAATGAGCAGTTCTTC.

This clonotype was detected only a few times. This chain joins TRBV11-2 and TRBJ2-1; TRBD2 matches 12 bases. Trimming took 1 base from V and 5 from J; bases not matched to a gene: 9. Germline CDR1 SGHAT, CDR2 FQNNGV. The CDR3 is 18 amino acids. The CDR3 sequence is CASSLATSGGTFNNEQFF. The CDR3 DNA is TGTGCCAGCAGCTTAGCGACTAGCGGGGGAACTTTCAACAATGAGCAGTTCTTC. The full variable domain, in which reference TRBV11-2 and TRBJ2-1 provide the parts outside the CDR3, is EAGVAQSPRYKIIEKRQSVAFWCNPISGHATLYWYQQILGQGPKLLIQFQNNGVVDDSQLPKDRFSAERLKGVDSTLKIQPAKLEDSAVYLCASSLATSGGTFNNEQFFGPGTRLTVL.

Concerning this clonotype: The junction shows a germline mismatch at one end, possibly a read error. V is TRBV3-1 and J is TRBJ2-5; possibly TRBD1 or TRBD2 for D (5 bases each). Germline CDR1 and CDR2: LGHDT and YNNKEL (reference sequence). The CDR3 is made up of 14 amino acids. The CDR3 reads CASSHLLAGPTGHF. The CDR3 DNA reads as TGTGCCAGCAGCCACCTCCTAGCAGGGCCTACGGGCCACTTC.

The chain links TRBV19 to TRBJ2-5; D unclear. The V gene lost 1 base and the J gene lost 7 bases, with 10 bases spanning the gap. CDR3 length: 13 amino acids. Germline CDR1 LNHDA, CDR2 SQIVND (reference sequence). The DNA of the CDR3 is TGTGCCAGTAGTATAGGGACGGCAGGGACCCAGTACTTC. It translates to CASSIGTAGTQYF.